This TCR beta chain came from a study of T cell changes during pregnancy in multiple sclerosis. Here immunoSEQ multiplex PCR was the method, and the copy in TCRdb shows in-frame clones only, minus some. The sample has roughly 74,000 clones; approximately 90% are singletons. Only one count was recorded for this clone. Trimming cost V 0 bases and J 10 bases, with 13 bases left between them. CDR3 length equals 14 residues. CDR1 MNHEY and CDR2 SMNVEV come from the germline V gene (reference sequence). The sequenced sample was peripheral blood, obtained before pregnancy. The rearrangement uses TRBV27 and TRBJ2-1, with no clear D. The receptor was derived from a female donor with multiple sclerosis, enrolled in a pregnancy study. The DNA of the CDR3 is TGTGCCAGCAGTTTATCGACCGGCAATAGCGAGCAGTTCTTC. It yields the protein CASSLSTGNSEQFF.